This note documents a single TCR beta chain sequence. Its antigen is unknown. These data come from a study of OX40 agonist ivuxolimab in advanced cancers. Across the whole study: The study treated patients with ivuxolimab, an agonistic anti-OX40 (CD134) antibody. The study gave patients intravenous ivuxolimab at 0.01 to 10 mg/kg every 2 weeks. Notes on the study in general: The investigators did not determine what antigen specificity the expanded peripheral T cells had.

This table comes from immunoSEQ multiplex PCR, and its TCRdb copy is limited to in-frame clones, with some not included. This sample has roughly 80,000 clones, with around four fifths found just once. This CDR3 comprises 14 residues. V was pared by 5 bases and J by 8 bases, with 11 bases of the junction left unmatched. Germline lookup yields CDR1 MNHEY and CDR2 SMNVEV (reference sequence). The chain carries TRBV27 and TRBJ1-2; the match to TRBD1 covers 7 bases. This sequence originates from an adult with an advanced solid tumor such as melanoma, head and neck, liver or kidney cancer. The sequencing used CD4+ or CD8+ T cells sorted from blood, collected in a trial of the OX40 agonist ivuxolimab. CDR3 in DNA: TGTGCCAGCAGTAACCTCCGGGACAGAGGGGGCTACACCTTC. This translates into CASSNLRDRGGYTF.